These 9 T cell receptor beta chains were all obtained from the same sample, sequenced in a study of CXCR3-negative and CXCR3-positive naive CD8 T cells. Whole-study findings and limits: TRB CDR3s of CXCR3-positive naive cells were more hydrophobic than those of CXCR3-negative naive cells.

Researchers prepared the TRB cDNA libraries using 5' RACE with UMI labels. TCRdb re-called the 5' RACE reads; every CDR3 protein appears as one record, without DNA. The sample table includes about 63,000 distinct CDR3 sequences. The antigens for these receptors are not known. Sequenced: naive CXCR3+ CD8+ T cells from blood. Subset here: CD45RO-CCR7+CD27+CD95- naive CD8+ T cells expressing CXCR3 (TNR3+). Receptors originate from a human donor in good health. Some clones in this sample may be carry-over from other donors' samples.

The chain is built from TRBV20-1 and TRBJ2-1. The V gene's germline CDR1 is DFQATT and CDR2 SNEGSKA (reference sequence). The CDR3 has 15 amino acids. The CDR3 protein is CSARGVEIGNHEQFF.

The rearrangement links TRBV25-1 to TRBJ2-5. Germline CDR1 reads MGHDK; CDR2 reads SYGVNS. The CDR3 runs 15 residues. Here the CDR3 reads CASSELAGLQETQYF. Full variable domain (missing parts from reference TRBV25-1 and TRBJ2-5): EADIYQTPRYLVIGTGKKITLECSQTMGHDKMYWYQQDPGMELHLIHYSYGVNSTEKGDLSSESTVSRIRTEHFPLTLESARPSHTSQYLCASSELAGLQETQYFGPGTRLLVL.

The rearrangement uses TRBV23-1 and TRBJ2-1; TCRdb reports TRBD1, a call that lacks DNA to check it against. TRBV23-1 qualifies as an ORF whose function is uncertain. The CDR3 is made up of 16 amino acids. CDR3 sequence: CASSQSQPGVLNEQFF.

CDR3 protein: CASSWETSEATDTQYF. The chain carries TRBV7-8 and TRBJ2-3; as DNA is missing, the TRBD2 call by TCRdb cannot be tested. CDR3 length: 16 amino acids. From germline, CDR1 is SGHVS and CDR2 FQNEAQ.

The chain recombines TRBV7-2 with TRBJ2-7; without DNA, the TCRdb call of TRBD2 cannot be checked. Germline lookup yields CDR1 SGHTA and CDR2 FQGNSA. The CDR3 loop spans 14 amino acids. The CDR3 loop is CASSMGLASYEQYF.

The V and J genes are TRBV4-3 and TRBJ2-1; TCRdb designates TRBD2, a call that cannot be tested without DNA. CDR1 LGHNA and CDR2 YSLEER come from the germline V gene. This CDR3 contains 15 residues. CDR3 in amino acids: CASSQAGGPYNEQFF.

The J gene is TRBJ2-7, the V gene TRBV9; the TCRdb D gene call, TRBD1, has no DNA to confirm it. This CDR3 region has 13 residues. CDR1 SGDLS and CDR2 YYNGEE come from the germline V gene. The CDR3 protein is CASSASGVHEQYF.

By frequency, this clonotype is medium-sized (0.01 to 0.1%). The J gene is TRBJ2-2, the V gene TRBV6-2 or TRBV6-3; TCRdb indicates TRBD1, and absent DNA this call remains unverified. The CDR3 sequence is 15 residues long. The V gene's germline CDR1 is MNHEY and CDR2 SVGEGT. The CDR3 spells CASRNRGDYTGELFF.

The rearrangement joins TRBV9 to TRBJ2-1; the D call from TCRdb, TRBD2, cannot be confirmed without DNA. Germline CDR1 is SGDLS and CDR2 is YYNGEE. The CDR3 sequence is 18 residues long. CDR3 in amino acids: CASSVESSGGAFYNEQFF.